This T cell receptor (beta chain) is from a study of monozygotic twins with inflammatory bowel disease. Study conclusions and caveats: Distinction of different T cell subtypes was not possible. The co-twins with IBD showed lower TCRbeta diversity (inverse Simpson) than their healthy siblings.

CDR3 length: 14 residues. The germline V gene has CDR1 SGHTA and CDR2 FQGNSA. A note on this clonotype: Its antigen is not identified.

PCR of TCRalpha and TCRbeta cDNA was nested, with two rounds of about 17 and 10 cycles. TCRdb re-called the 5' RACE reads, yielding one record per CDR3 amino acid sequence without DNA. Its listing shows roughly 160,000 distinct CDR3 sequences. This receptor was identified in a human donor with ulcerative colitis or Crohn's disease, or a healthy co-twin of an affected twin (not recorded which). The chain is built from TRBV7-2 and TRBJ1-6; TCRdb designates TRBD1, a call that cannot be tested without DNA. Material for sequencing was blood. The CDR3 here is CASSPRQLNSPLHF.